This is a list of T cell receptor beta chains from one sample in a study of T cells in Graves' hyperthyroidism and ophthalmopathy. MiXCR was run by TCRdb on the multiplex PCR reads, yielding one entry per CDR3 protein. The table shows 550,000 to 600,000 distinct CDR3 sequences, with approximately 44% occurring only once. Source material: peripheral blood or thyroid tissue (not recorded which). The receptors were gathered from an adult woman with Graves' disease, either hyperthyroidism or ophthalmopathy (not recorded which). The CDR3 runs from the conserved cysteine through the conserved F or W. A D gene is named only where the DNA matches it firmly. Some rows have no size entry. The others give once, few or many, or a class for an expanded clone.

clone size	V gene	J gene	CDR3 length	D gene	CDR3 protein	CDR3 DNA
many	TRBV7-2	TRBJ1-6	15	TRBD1	CASSLQDRDNSPLHF	TGTGCCAGCAGCTTACAGGACAGGGATAATTCACCCCTCCACTTT
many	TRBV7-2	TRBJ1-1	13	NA	CASSPTRNTEAFF	TGTGCCAGCAGCCCAACAAGGAACACTGAAGCTTTCTTT
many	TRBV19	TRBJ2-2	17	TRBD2	CASILSGTSANTGELFF	TGTGCCAGTATTCTTTCAGGGACTAGCGCGAACACCGGGGAGCTGTTTTTT
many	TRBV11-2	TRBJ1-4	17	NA	CASSYGQRITTNEKLFF	TGTGCCAGCAGTTACGGACAGCGAATCACAACTAATGAAAAACTGTTTTTT
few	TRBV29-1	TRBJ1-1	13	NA	CSVESWGRTEAFF	TGCAGCGTTGAAAGTTGGGGGAGGACTGAAGCTTTCTTT
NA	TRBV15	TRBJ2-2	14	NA	CATSKGSGTGELFF	TGTGCCACCAGCAAGGGATCGGGCACCGGGGAGCTGTTTTTT
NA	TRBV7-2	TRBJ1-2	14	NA	CASSLSAAYYGYTF	TGTGCCAGCAGCTTATCGGCCGCTTACTATGGCTACACCTTC
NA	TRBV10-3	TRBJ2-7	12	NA	CAIMFGAHEQYF	TGTGCCATCATGTTTGGGGCCCACGAGCAGTACTTC
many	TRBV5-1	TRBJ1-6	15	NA	CASSRGSKIHSPLHF	TGCGCCAGCAGCCGGGGGTCGAAAATCCATTCACCCCTCCACTTT
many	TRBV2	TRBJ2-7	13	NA	CASMRLDSYEQYF	TGTGCCAGCATGAGGCTTGACTCCTACGAGCAGTACTTC
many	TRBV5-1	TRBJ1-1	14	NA	CASSLDLGDTEAFF	TGCGCCAGCAGCTTGGACCTTGGGGACACTGAAGCTTTCTTT
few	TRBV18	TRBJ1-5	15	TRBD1	CASSDQAGGVQPQHF	TGTGCCAGCTCCGACCAGGCAGGGGGCGTTCAGCCCCAGCATTTT
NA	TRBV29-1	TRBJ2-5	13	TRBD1	CSGAGTGGINQYF	TGCAGCGGTGCCGGGACAGGGGGTATTAACCAGTACTTC
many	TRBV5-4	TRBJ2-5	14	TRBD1	CASTRTGGEETQYF	TGTGCCAGCACCCGGACAGGGGGCGAAGAGACCCAGTACTTC